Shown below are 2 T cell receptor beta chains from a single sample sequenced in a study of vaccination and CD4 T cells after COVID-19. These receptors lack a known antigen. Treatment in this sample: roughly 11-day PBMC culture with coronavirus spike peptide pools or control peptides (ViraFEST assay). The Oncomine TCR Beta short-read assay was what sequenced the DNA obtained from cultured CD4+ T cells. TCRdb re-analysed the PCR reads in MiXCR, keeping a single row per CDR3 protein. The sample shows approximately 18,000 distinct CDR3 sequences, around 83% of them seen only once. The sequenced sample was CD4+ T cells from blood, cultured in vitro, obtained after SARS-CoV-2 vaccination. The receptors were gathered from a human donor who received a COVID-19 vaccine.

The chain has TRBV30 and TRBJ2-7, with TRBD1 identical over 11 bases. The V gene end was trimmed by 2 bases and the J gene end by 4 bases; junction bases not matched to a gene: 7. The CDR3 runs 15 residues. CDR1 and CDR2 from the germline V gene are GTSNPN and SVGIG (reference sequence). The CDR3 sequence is CAWSYRDRGWYEQYF. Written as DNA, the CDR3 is TGTGCCTGGAGTTACCGGGACAGGGGGTGGTACGAGCAGTACTTC. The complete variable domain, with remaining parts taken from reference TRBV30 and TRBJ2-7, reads SQTIHQWPATLVQPVGSPLSLECTVEGTSNPNLYWYRQAAGRGLQLLFYSVGIGQISSEVPQNLSASRPQDRQFILSSKKLLLSDSGFYLCAWSYRDRGWYEQYFGPGTRLTVT.

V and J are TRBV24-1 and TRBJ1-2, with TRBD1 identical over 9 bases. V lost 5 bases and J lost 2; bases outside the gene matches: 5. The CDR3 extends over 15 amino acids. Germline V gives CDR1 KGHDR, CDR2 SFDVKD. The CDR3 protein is CATSGPGQGNYGYTF. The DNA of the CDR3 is TGTGCCACCAGTGGCCCCGGACAGGGGAACTATGGCTACACCTTC.